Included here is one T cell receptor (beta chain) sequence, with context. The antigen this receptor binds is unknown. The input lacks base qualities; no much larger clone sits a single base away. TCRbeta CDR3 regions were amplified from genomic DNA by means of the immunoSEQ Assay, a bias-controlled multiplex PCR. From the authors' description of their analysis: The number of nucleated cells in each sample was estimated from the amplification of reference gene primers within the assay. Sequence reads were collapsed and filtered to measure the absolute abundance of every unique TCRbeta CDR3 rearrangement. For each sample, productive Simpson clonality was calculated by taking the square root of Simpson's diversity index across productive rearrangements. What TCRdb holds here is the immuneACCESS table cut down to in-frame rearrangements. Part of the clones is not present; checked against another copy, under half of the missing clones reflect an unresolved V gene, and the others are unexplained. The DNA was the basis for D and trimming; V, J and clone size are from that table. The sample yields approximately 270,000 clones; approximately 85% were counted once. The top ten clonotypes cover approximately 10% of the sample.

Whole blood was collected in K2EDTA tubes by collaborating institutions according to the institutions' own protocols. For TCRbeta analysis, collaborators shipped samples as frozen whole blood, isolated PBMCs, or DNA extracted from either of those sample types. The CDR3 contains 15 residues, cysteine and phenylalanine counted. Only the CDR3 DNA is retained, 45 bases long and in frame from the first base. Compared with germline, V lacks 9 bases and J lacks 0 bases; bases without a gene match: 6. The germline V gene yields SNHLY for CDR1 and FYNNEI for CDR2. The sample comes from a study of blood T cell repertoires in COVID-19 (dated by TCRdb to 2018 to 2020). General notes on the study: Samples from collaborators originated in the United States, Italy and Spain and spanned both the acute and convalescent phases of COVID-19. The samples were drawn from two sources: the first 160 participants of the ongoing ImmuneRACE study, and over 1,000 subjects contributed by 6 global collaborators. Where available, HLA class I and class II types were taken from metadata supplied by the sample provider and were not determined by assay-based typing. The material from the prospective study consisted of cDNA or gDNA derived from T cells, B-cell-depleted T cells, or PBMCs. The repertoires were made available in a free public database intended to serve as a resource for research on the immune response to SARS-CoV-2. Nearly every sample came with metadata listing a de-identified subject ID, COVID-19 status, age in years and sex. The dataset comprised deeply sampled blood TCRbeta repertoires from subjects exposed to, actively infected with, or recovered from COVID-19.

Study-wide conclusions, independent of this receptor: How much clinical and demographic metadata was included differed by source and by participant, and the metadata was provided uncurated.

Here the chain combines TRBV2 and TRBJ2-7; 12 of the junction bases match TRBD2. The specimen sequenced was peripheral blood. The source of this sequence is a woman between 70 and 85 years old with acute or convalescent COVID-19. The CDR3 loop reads CARVGGLAGSYEQYF. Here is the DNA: TGTGCCAGGGTCGGGGGACTAGCGGGCTCCTACGAGCAGTACTTC.